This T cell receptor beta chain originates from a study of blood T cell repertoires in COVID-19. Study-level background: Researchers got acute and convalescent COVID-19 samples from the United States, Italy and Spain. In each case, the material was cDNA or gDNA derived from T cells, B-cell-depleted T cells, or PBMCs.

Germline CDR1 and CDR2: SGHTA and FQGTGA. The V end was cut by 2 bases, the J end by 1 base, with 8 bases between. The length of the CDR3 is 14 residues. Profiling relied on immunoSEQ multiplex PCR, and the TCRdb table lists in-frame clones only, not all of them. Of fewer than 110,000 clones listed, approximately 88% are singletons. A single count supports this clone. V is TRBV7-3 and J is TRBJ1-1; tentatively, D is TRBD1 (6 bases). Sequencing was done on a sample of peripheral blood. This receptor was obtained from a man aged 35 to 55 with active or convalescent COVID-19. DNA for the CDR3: TGTGCCAGCAGCTTACAGGGGCCGAACACTGAAGCTTTCTTT. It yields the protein CASSLQGPNTEAFF.